Below, 5 T cell receptor beta chains from the same sample are listed, as sequenced in a study of read filtering for tumor transcriptome and immune sequencing. This library used about 360 ng RNA and molecular barcoded adaptors spanning alpha/delta and beta/gamma chains. Each CDR3 protein gets one entry after TCRdb re-called the reads with MiXCR. The data contain 40,000 or so distinct CDR3 sequences, 12% of them seen just once; the ten biggest clones take up around 35%. Sequencing was performed on a population of CD138-negative cells sorted from bone marrow. These receptor sequences come from a donor aged 40 or over with multiple myeloma.

This clonotype showed up many times. This rearrangement joins TRBV21-1 to TRBJ1-1; the table's D call TRBD1 went unverified against the DNA. TRBV21-1 is an annotated pseudogene. The CDR3 length is 15 residues. As DNA, the CDR3 is TGTGCCAGCAGCACCCATTCGGGGTACGGGAATGAAGCTTTCTTT. Amino acids: CASSTHSGYGNEAFF.

Concerning this clonotype itself: Possible read error: a much larger clone is one base away. The chain uses TRBV7-3 and TRBJ2-2; no firm D call. Germline values: CDR1 SGHTA, CDR2 FQGTGA. The CDR3 loop spans 15 amino acids. Written as DNA, the CDR3 is TGTACCAGCAGCCCAAGGACGAGGCGGCCCGGGGAGCTGTTTTTT. Translated, it gives CTSSPRTRRPGELFF.

This clonotype came up many times. A read error may account for a junction end that differs from germline. The chain uses TRBV4-1 and TRBJ2-7, with D tentatively TRBD1 (6 bases). Germline assignment: CDR1 MGHRA and CDR2 YSYEKL. The CDR3 runs 12 residues. The CDR3 here is CASSPQGYEQYF. DNA for the CDR3: TGTGCCAGCAGCCCACAGGGCTACGAGCAGTACTTC.

In this sample, this clonotype turned up many times. V usage is TRBV20-1 and J usage is TRBJ1-5; D may be TRBD1 (6 bases). With 5 bases removed from V and 4 bases from J, the gap between germline ends came to 9 bases. CDR1 is DFQATT and CDR2 is SNEGSKA in the germline V gene (reference sequence). The CDR3 consists of 12 residues. The CDR3 nucleotides read TGCAGTGCTCAACAGGGTAATCAGCCCCAGCATTTT. It codes for CSAQQGNQPQHF.

This clonotype was found a few times. A read error is possible here, since a much larger clone lies one base away. The genes are TRBV12-3 or TRBV12-4 and TRBJ1-1; D perhaps matches TRBD1 (5 bases). V dropped 7 bases and J dropped 6 bases, with 24 bases sitting between them. This CDR3 contains 16 residues. CDR3 in DNA: TGTGCCAGCAATCCTCTATCCTCTGGGGGTTACGCTGAAGCTTTCTTT. This codes for CASNPLSSGGYAEAFF.